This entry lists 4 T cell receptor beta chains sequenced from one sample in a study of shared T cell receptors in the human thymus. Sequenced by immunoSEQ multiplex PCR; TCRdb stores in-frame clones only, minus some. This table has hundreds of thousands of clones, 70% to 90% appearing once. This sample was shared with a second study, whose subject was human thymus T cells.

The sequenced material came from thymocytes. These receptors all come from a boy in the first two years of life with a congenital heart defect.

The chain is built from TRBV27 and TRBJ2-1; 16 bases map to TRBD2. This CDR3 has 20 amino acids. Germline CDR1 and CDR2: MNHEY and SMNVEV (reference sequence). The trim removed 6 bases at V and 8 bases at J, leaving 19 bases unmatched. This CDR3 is CASSGRPGTSGRALYYEQFF. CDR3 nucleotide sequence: TGTGCCAGCAGCGGGCGTCCCGGGACTAGCGGGAGGGCCCTATATTATGAGCAGTTCTTC.

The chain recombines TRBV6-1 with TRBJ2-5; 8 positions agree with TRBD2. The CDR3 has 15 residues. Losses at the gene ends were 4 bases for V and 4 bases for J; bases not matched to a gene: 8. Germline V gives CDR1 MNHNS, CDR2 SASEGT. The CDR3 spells CASSVDGGVGETQYF. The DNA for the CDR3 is TGTGCCAGCAGTGTAGACGGGGGGGTGGGAGAGACCCAGTACTTC.

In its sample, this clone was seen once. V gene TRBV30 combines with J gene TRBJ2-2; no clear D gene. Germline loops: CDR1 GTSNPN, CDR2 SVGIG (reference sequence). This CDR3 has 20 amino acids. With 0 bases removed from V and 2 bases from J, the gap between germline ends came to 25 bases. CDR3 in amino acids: CAWSVRRNLGRIKNTGELFF. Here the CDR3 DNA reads TGTGCCTGGAGTGTACGTAGGAATCTAGGTCGGATTAAAAACACCGGGGAGCTGTTTTTT. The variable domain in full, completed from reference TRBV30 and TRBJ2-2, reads SQTIHQWPATLVQPVGSPLSLECTVEGTSNPNLYWYRQAAGRGLQLLFYSVGIGQISSEVPQNLSASRPQDRQFILSSKKLLLSDSGFYLCAWSVRRNLGRIKNTGELFFGEGSRLTVL.

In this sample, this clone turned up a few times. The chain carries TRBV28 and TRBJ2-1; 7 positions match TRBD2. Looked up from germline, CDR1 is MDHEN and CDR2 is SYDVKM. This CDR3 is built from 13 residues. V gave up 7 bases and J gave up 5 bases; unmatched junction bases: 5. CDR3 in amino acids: CASKGGGDNEQFF. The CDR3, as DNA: TGTGCCAGCAAGGGCGGGGGAGACAATGAGCAGTTCTTC. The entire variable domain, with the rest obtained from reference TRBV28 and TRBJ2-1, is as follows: DVKVTQSSRYLVKRTGEKVFLECVQDMDHENMFWYRQDPGLGLRLIYFSYDVKMKEKGDIPEGYSVSREKKERFSLILESASTNQTSMYLCASKGGGDNEQFFGPGTRLTVL.